This T cell receptor beta chain derives from a study of cytomegalovirus exposure and HLA in healthy donors. The PCR used 60 Vbeta and 13 Jbeta primers. TCRdb keeps only in-frame clones here, not all; method: immunoSEQ multiplex PCR. In the table there are about 160,000 clones, under 75% of which are singletons. The clonotype was recovered from a man in his forties or fifties in good health and CMV-seropositive. Sequenced sample: PBMCs.

The DNA of the CDR3 is TGCACCAGCAGCCGACCGGGGTCGTGGGCACAAGAGACCCAGTACTTC. Amino acids: CTSSRPGSWAQETQYF. The chain has TRBV1 and TRBJ2-5; the DNA was not used to check the table's D call, TRBD2. TRBV1 is a listed pseudogene. The CDR3 extends over 16 amino acids.